The clone carrying this T cell receptor (beta chain) appeared a single time. What it binds is not known. TCRdb analysed the 5' RACE reads with MiXCR anew, one entry per CDR3 protein. Among 400,000 or so distinct CDR3 sequences listed, roughly a quarter were seen once. This sample is drawn from a study of CD8 T cells in ankylosing spondylitis. Findings and limits, study-wide: It appeared that ankylosing spondylitis blood was characterized by a TCR beta motif of several highly homologous variants.

Trimming shortened V by 2 bases and J by 5 bases, and 17 bases separated the two germline ends. In germline, CDR1 is SGHDT, CDR2 YYEEEE. The CDR3 contains 15 residues. The clonotype was recovered from a male donor with ankylosing spondylitis. J is TRBJ2-7 and V is TRBV5-6, with a tentative D call TRBD2 (5 bases). Input material: blood, either unsorted or a sorted T cell fraction (not recorded which). The CDR3 DNA sequence: TGTGCCAGCAGCTTATTGGTACTAGAGTACCACGAGCAGTACTTC. This encodes CASSLLVLEYHEQYF. Full variable domain (missing parts from reference TRBV5-6 and TRBJ2-7): DAGVTQSPTHLIKTRGQQVTLRCSPKSGHDTVSWYQQALGQGPQFIFQYYEEEERQRGNFPDRFSGHQFPNYSSELNVNALLLGDSALYLCASSLLVLEYHEQYFGPGTRLTVT.